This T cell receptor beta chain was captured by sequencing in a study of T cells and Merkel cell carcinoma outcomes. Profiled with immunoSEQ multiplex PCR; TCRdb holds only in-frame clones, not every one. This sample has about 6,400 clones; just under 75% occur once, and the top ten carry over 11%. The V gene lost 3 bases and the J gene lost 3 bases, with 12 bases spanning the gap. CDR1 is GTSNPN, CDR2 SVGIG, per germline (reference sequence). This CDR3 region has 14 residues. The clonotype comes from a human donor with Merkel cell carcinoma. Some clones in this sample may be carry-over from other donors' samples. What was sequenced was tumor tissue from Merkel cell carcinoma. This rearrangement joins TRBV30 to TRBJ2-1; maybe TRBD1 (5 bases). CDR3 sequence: CAWRSDRIYNEQFF. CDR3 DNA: TGTGCCTGGAGGAGCGACAGAATCTACAATGAGCAGTTCTTC.